The 23 T cell receptor beta chains below were found in one sample sequenced in a study of blood T cell repertoires in COVID-19. The data were produced by immunoSEQ multiplex PCR, yet TCRdb's version contains in-frame clones alone and is incomplete. The data show 70,000 or so clones, around nine tenths seen once. The specimen sequenced was peripheral blood. Receptors were obtained from a human donor in a cohort sampled during active COVID-19.

This clone appeared once. V gene TRBV28 combines with J gene TRBJ1-5; weak D call: TRBD1 (6 bases). Germline lookup yields CDR1 MDHEN and CDR2 SYDVKM. The CDR3 length is 17 residues. V was pared by 3 bases and J by 0 bases, with 15 bases between. This chain's CDR3 is CASSFYPGQFSNQPQHF. In DNA form, the CDR3 reads TGTGCCAGCAGTTTCTATCCCGGACAGTTTAGCAATCAGCCCCAGCATTTT.

The V call is TRBV13, the J call TRBJ2-7, with unresolved D. The CDR3 length is 12 residues. Trimming removed 1 base at V and 4 bases at J, with 5 bases between. Germline CDR1 is PRHDT and CDR2 is FYEKMQ (reference sequence). The chain's CDR3 is CASSLDSYEQYF. The CDR3 DNA sequence: TGTGCCAGCAGCTTAGACAGTTACGAGCAGTACTTC.

The chain links TRBV24-1 to TRBJ1-4; unclear D gene. This CDR3 contains 14 residues. V was clipped by 3 bases and J by 1 base, with 5 bases between them. Germline values: CDR1 KGHDR, CDR2 SFDVKD. CDR3 in amino acids: CATSDGRTNEKLFF. CDR3 coding DNA: TGTGCCACCAGTGATGGGAGAACTAATGAAAAACTGTTTTTT.

This clone was counted once. V gene TRBV11-3 combines with J gene TRBJ2-1, with a possible D match to TRBD1 (5 bases). Germline V lookup: CDR1 SGHNT, CDR2 YENEEA. This CDR3 is built from 12 residues. V lost 7 bases, J lost 5 bases, and 9 bases lay in between. The DNA of the CDR3 is TGTGCCAGCAAAAAGGGGAACAATGAGCAGTTCTTC. Protein sequence: CASKKGNNEQFF.

The chain links TRBV2 to TRBJ2-7, with 8 bases that match TRBD2. Per germline, CDR1 SNHLY and CDR2 FYNNEI. J was trimmed by 10 bases and V by 2 bases; bases with no gene match: 7. The CDR3 runs 13 residues. Here the CDR3 reads CASSEWDSGEQYF. The CDR3 region has the DNA TGTGCCAGCAGTGAATGGGATAGCGGGGAACAGTACTTC. Complete variable domain (other parts from reference TRBV2 and TRBJ2-7): EPEVTQTPSHQVTQMGQEVILRCVPISNHLYFYWYRQILGQKVEFLVSFYNNEISEKSEIFDDQFSVERPDGSNFTLKIRSTKLEDSAMYFCASSEWDSGEQYFGPGTRLTVT.

The chain uses TRBV15 and TRBJ2-7; D is undetermined. Trimming took off 0 bases at V and 1 base at J, with 7 bases between the two ends. CDR1 and CDR2 from the germline V gene are LNHNV and YYDKDF (reference sequence). CDR3 size: 14 residues. The CDR3 loop is CATSRDRVSYEQYF. In nucleotides, the CDR3 is TGTGCCACCAGCAGAGATCGGGTTTCCTACGAGCAGTACTTC. The whole variable domain, remainder taken from reference TRBV15 and TRBJ2-7, is DAMVIQNPRYQVTQFGKPVTLSCSQTLNHNVMYWYQQKSSQAPKLLFHYYDKDFNNEADTPDNFQSRRPNTSFCFLDIRSPGLGDTAMYLCATSRDRVSYEQYFGPGTRLTVT.

The chain combines TRBV28 with TRBJ1-1, with a tentative D call TRBD1 (6 bases). The V end was cut by 3 bases, the J end by 7 bases, with 12 bases between. The CDR3 covers 13 residues. Per germline, CDR1 MDHEN and CDR2 SYDVKM. DNA for the CDR3: TGTGCCAGCAGTTTGCCAGGGGAGGGTGAAGCTTTCTTT. Protein product: CASSLPGEGEAFF.

The V gene is TRBV21-1, the J gene TRBJ2-2; the tabulated D call, TRBD2, remains unverified against the DNA. TRBV21-1 is a documented pseudogene. This CDR3 is built from 17 residues. In DNA form, the CDR3 reads TGTGCCAGCAGCAAAGAACAAGCGGGTTCGAACACCGGGGAGCTGTTTTTT. Its translation is CASSKEQAGSNTGELFF.

This rearrangement joins TRBV6-5 to TRBJ2-6; 7 bases line up with TRBD1. This CDR3 has 14 amino acids. CDR1 and CDR2 from the germline V gene are MNHEY and SVGAGI. After removal of 8 bases from V and 2 bases from J, the junction contained 3 bases not matched to a gene. CDR3 in DNA: TGTGCCAGCGTGGGACAGCCTGGGGCCAACGTCCTGACTTTC. Translation: CASVGQPGANVLTF.

The rearrangement links TRBV28 to TRBJ1-5; D is undetermined. V was pared by 6 bases and J by 8 bases, with 11 bases between. CDR3 length equals 12 residues. CDR1 is MDHEN, CDR2 SYDVKM, per germline. CDR3 sequence: CASRKSMEPQHF. CDR3 in DNA: TGTGCCAGCAGGAAGAGTATGGAGCCCCAGCATTTT.

V gene TRBV19 combines with J gene TRBJ2-7; 7 positions agree with TRBD2. Germline CDR1 reads LNHDA; CDR2 reads SQIVND (reference sequence). This CDR3 region has 16 residues. Trimming removed 5 bases from V and 3 bases from J; junction bases left unmatched: 13. The CDR3: CASSSPRGGRYYEQYF. The CDR3 DNA sequence: TGTGCCAGTAGTTCGCCCCGGGGAGGGAGATACTACGAGCAGTACTTC.

This rearrangement joins TRBV7-6 to TRBJ2-5; TRBD2 agrees at 8 bases. This CDR3 region has 14 residues. Trimming at V came to 5 bases and at J to 5 bases, leaving 7 bases not matched to a gene. Germline values: CDR1 SGHVS, CDR2 FNYEAQ. As DNA, the CDR3 is TGTGCCAGCAGCCCAGGACTAGCATGGGAGACCCAGTACTTC. Its translation is CASSPGLAWETQYF.

The rearrangement joins TRBV2 to TRBJ2-7; 7 bases map to TRBD2. The CDR3 length is 13 residues. Germline V gene lookup returns CDR1 SNHLY and CDR2 FYNNEI. J gave up 2 bases and V 6 bases, and 4 bases lay outside the gene matches. CDR3 in amino acids: CASRTAGAYEQYV. CDR3 bases: TGTGCCAGCAGAACGGCGGGAGCCTACGAGCAGTACGTC.

The chain carries TRBV19 and TRBJ2-1, with 8 bases that match TRBD2. The CDR3 spans 16 residues. Germline-derived CDR1 and CDR2 are LNHDA and SQIVND (reference sequence). V dropped 6 bases and J dropped 2; count of bases not matched to a gene: 9. The CDR3 here is CASSPYVSGAYNEQFF. Written as DNA, the CDR3 is TGTGCCAGTAGCCCCTATGTTAGCGGGGCCTACAATGAGCAGTTCTTC.

The V call is TRBV6-5, the J call TRBJ2-7; TRBD2 aligns across 10 bases. The CDR3 is made up of 15 amino acids. J gave up 2 bases and V 6 bases, and 7 bases lay outside the gene matches. Germline CDR1 and CDR2: MNHEY and SVGAGI. The chain's CDR3 is CASSRTSGAPYEQYF. The CDR3 coding sequence is TGTGCCAGCAGCCGGACTAGCGGAGCCCCCTACGAGCAGTACTTC.

The chain joins TRBV4-2 to TRBJ2-1; D remains unclear. The CDR3 sequence is 15 residues long. Germline lookup yields CDR1 LGHNA and CDR2 YNFKEQ. V was shortened by 5 bases and J by 6 bases, with 17 bases between the two germline ends. This CDR3 reads CASSSAHFRGNEQFF. In DNA, the CDR3 is TGTGCCAGCAGCTCCGCCCATTTCCGAGGCAATGAGCAGTTCTTC.

The chain combines TRBV12-3 or TRBV12-4 with TRBJ2-7; D may be TRBD2 (6 bases). The CDR3 length is 13 residues. V lost 6 bases and J 2 bases, leaving 11 bases between the germline ends. The CDR3 sequence is CASRERATYEQYF. The DNA for the CDR3 is TGTGCCAGCAGGGAGCGGGCAACCTACGAGCAGTACTTC.

The chain has TRBV10-2 and TRBJ2-7; a weak D match, TRBD2 (5 bases). Deletions cut 3 bases from V and 1 base from J, with 16 bases between. Germline V gene sequence: CDR1 WSHSY, CDR2 SAAADI. The CDR3 extends over 16 amino acids. The CDR3 protein is CASSEPPGSYSYEQYV. The CDR3 coding sequence is TGCGCCAGCAGTGAACCCCCGGGATCCTATTCCTACGAGCAGTACGTC.

The J gene is TRBJ1-6, the V gene TRBV5-5, with 8 bases matching TRBD1. Germline V gene lookup returns CDR1 SGHKS and CDR2 YYEKEE (reference sequence). There are 16 residues in the CDR3. After removal of 0 bases from V and 6 bases from J, the junction contained 5 bases not matched to a gene. This chain's CDR3 is CASSLGQGAGNSPLHF. CDR3 DNA sequence: TGTGCCAGCAGCTTGGGCCAGGGGGCCGGTAATTCACCCCTCCACTTT. Together with reference TRBV5-5 and TRBJ1-6, the CDR3 gives the full variable domain: DAGVTQSPTHLIKTRGQQVTLRCSPISGHKSVSWYQQVLGQGPQFIFQYYEKEERGRGNFPDRFSARQFPNYSSELNVNALLLGDSALYLCASSLGQGAGNSPLHFGNGTRLTVT.

The rearrangement uses TRBV2 and TRBJ2-1; D perhaps matches TRBD2 (5 bases). Trimming took 3 bases from V and 9 from J, leaving 9 bases between them. The CDR3 runs 12 residues. Germline values: CDR1 SNHLY, CDR2 FYNNEI. The CDR3 DNA reads as TGTGCCAGCAGTGACGACCGGGGTGAGCAGTTCTTC. The encoded protein is CASSDDRGEQFF.

The gene calls are TRBV28 and TRBJ2-5; 8 nucleotides agree with TRBD2. CDR1 and CDR2 (germline): MDHEN, SYDVKM. The CDR3 has 14 amino acids. V dropped 2 bases and J dropped 4; count of bases not matched to a gene: 3. As DNA, the CDR3 is TGTGCCAGCAGTTTAGCGGGAGGCCCAGAGACCCAGTACTTC. Translated: CASSLAGGPETQYF.

This clone was seen once. The genes are TRBV24-1 and TRBJ2-1, with TRBD2 matching over 13 bases. This CDR3 is 16 amino acids long. After removal of 7 bases from V and 8 bases from J, the junction contained 10 bases not matched to a gene. Germline values: CDR1 KGHDR, CDR2 SFDVKD. The DNA of the CDR3 is TGTGCCACCAGCTCCCCGACTAGCGGGAGGCGGGATGAGCAGTTCTTC. Amino acid sequence: CATSSPTSGRRDEQFF.

The V and J genes are TRBV28 and TRBJ2-7; the D gene is possibly TRBD1 (6 bases). This CDR3 has 13 residues. The V end lost 6 bases, the J end lost 5 bases, and 14 bases lay between the germline ends. Germline V gives CDR1 MDHEN, CDR2 SYDVKM. The CDR3 DNA reads TGTGCCAGCAGCTCCGGGACACCCCACGAGCAGTACTTC. Translated, it gives CASSSGTPHEQYF.